This T cell receptor beta chain was captured in a study of cytomegalovirus exposure and HLA in healthy donors. Study overall: A prior analysis found 117 million unique TCR beta sequences from roughly 180 million T cells. Study conclusions and caveats: There were some public TCRs occurring in many donors, but most TCR sequences were rare. Analyses of presence/absence relied on an assumption of roughly uniform sequencing depth across donors. A later analysis reportedly found that, within productive TCRs, an Asian-associated ancestry cluster had fewer N-insertions than the mean observed across the 666 donors.

V lost 0 bases and J 5 bases, leaving 10 bases between the germline ends. The CDR3 length is 14 residues. CDR1 MGHRA and CDR2 YSYEKL come from the germline V gene. PCR primers comprised 60 Vbeta and 13 Jbeta primers. Produced via immunoSEQ multiplex PCR; TCRdb's table is partial and in-frame only. The repertoire holds 90,000 to 150,000 clones, with around three quarters as singletons. Worth noting for this clone: Its antigen is as yet unknown. At the DNA level, this CDR3 is encoded by other sequences in the same sample as well.

The TCR was taken from a man between 18 and 35 years old in good health and CMV-seropositive. The specimen was PBMCs. The chain carries TRBV4-1 and TRBJ2-5; TRBD2 might be the D (5 bases). The CDR3 spells CASSQDRRRETQYF. The CDR3 bases are TGCGCCAGCAGCCAAGACAGGAGGCGGGAGACCCAGTACTTC.